This T cell receptor (beta chain) derives from a study of shared clonotypes between healthy human individuals. Caucasian adults residing in Nashville, Tennessee made up all the donors. The method was immunoSEQ multiplex PCR; TCRdb's version includes in-frame clones alone and lacks a portion of them. The data contain around 1 million clones, around 80% of them seen just once; the ten biggest clones take up about 1.5%. CDR1 SGHRS and CDR2 YFSETQ come from the germline V gene. The CDR3 has 16 residues. V lost 0 bases to trimming and J lost 0 bases; unmatched junction nucleotides: 6. The TCR was taken from a man aged 18 to 29 in good health. Sequenced sample: memory CD4+ T cells sorted from blood. Subset denoted: CD45RA-negative fraction. The genes are TRBV5-1 and TRBJ2-7; 7 nucleotides line up with TRBD1. As DNA, the CDR3 is TGCGCCAGCAGCTTGGCCCCGGGACAGAGCTCCTACGAGCAGTACTTC. Protein product: CASSLAPGQSSYEQYF.